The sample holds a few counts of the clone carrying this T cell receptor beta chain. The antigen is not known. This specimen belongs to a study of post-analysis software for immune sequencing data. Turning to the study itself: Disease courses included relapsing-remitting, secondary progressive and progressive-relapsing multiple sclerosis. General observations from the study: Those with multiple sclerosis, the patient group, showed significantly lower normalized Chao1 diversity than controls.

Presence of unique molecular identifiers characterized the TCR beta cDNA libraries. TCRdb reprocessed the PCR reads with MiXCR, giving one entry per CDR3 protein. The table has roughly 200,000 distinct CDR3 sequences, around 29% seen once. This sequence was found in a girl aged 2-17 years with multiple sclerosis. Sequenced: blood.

The chain's CDR3 is CASSIDSTAMFYEQYF. The DNA for the CDR3 is TGTGCCAGTAGTATTGATTCGACTGCGATGTTTTACGAGCAGTACTTC. This chain joins TRBV19 and TRBJ2-7; D not certain. This CDR3 is 16 amino acids long. Germline V gene sequence: CDR1 LNHDA, CDR2 SQIVND (reference sequence). V was shortened by 3 bases and J by 4 bases, with 19 bases between the two germline ends.